One sample yielded the 24 T cell receptor beta chains listed below, sequenced in a study of breast tumors, draining lymph nodes, adjacent tissues listed by TCRdb under 2016. To prepare the library, multiplex PCR was applied. Sequencing relied on an Illumina HiSeq 2000. The public reads were run again by TCRdb, first through fastp at Q25 and then through MiXCR, and only productive beta chains were kept. Each CDR3 protein gets just one entry, which takes the most common genes and DNA from the rows behind it. The sample yields fewer than 250,000 distinct CDR3 sequences; roughly 32% were counted once. Clones ranked in the top ten supply approximately 1.4% of the sample. Lymph node samples came from the axillary draining lymph nodes of breast cancer patients. Specimen: axillary lymph node tissue. Source of these receptors: a female donor with breast cancer. Some clones in this sample may be carry-over from other donors' samples.

This clonotype was observed at least ten times. V usage is TRBV19 and J usage is TRBJ2-1; 9 bases are a match to TRBD1. Germline CDR1 LNHDA, CDR2 SQIVND (reference sequence). The length of the CDR3 is 18 residues. V lost 6 bases and J lost 2; bases outside the gene matches: 14. CDR3 sequence (DNA): TGTGCCAGTAGCCCCAGACAGGGGGGGATTAAGCCCTACAATGAGCAGTTCTTC. Translating gives CASSPRQGGIKPYNEQFF.

This clonotype was found many times. This chain links TRBV2 with TRBJ1-5, with D unresolved. The CDR3 loop spans 12 amino acids. The germline CDR1 and CDR2 sequences are SNHLY and FYNNEI. Trimming took off 6 bases at V and 1 base at J, with 4 bases between the two ends. This CDR3 reads CASRKSNQPQHF. In nucleotides, the CDR3 is TGTGCCAGCAGAAAGAGCAATCAGCCCCAGCATTTT.

This sequence joins TRBV19 and TRBJ1-6; TRBD1 matches at 12 bases. The CDR3 runs to 15 residues. V lost 3 bases, J lost 10 bases, and 4 bases stayed unmatched. CDR1 is LNHDA and CDR2 is SQIVND in the germline V gene (reference sequence). In nucleotides, the CDR3 is TGTGCCAGTAGTATTACCGGGACAGGGGGCTCACCCCTCCACTTT. This gives the protein CASSITGTGGSPLHF.

This clonotype was picked up a small number of times. Just one base apart from a much larger clone, this may be a read error. The CDR3: CASSGGRQTGPYAYTF. Here the CDR3 DNA reads TGTGCCAGCAGCGGGGGAAGACAGACGGGGCCCTATGCCTACACCTTC. The V call is TRBV9, the J call TRBJ1-2; perhaps TRBD1 as D (5 bases). The CDR3 is made up of 16 amino acids. CDR1 and CDR2 (germline): SGDLS, YYNGEE.

As concerns this clonotype: Its ends do not fully match the called genes, so a read error is possible. The rearrangement links TRBV15 to TRBJ2-7; a possible D gene is TRBD1 (5 bases). Germline-derived CDR1 and CDR2 are LNHNV and YYDKDF (reference sequence). CDR3 length: 15 residues. This CDR3 is CASSRAAQGGYEQYF. For the CDR3, the DNA is TGTGCCAGCAGCAGAGCAGCTCAGGGCGGCTATGAGCAGTACTTC.

As regards this clonotype: This clone may be a read error of a much larger clone one base away. The genes are TRBV9 and TRBJ1-1; 10 positions agree with TRBD1. This CDR3 spans 13 amino acids. J gave up 10 bases and V 3 bases, and 6 bases lay outside the gene matches. Germline CDR1 reads SGDLS; CDR2 reads YYNGEE. CDR3 nucleotides: TGTGCCAGCAGCGGGGGACAGGGGAGGGGAGCTTTCTTT. Translating it yields CASSGGQGRGAFF.

Notes on this clonotype: A much larger clone sits a single nucleotide away, making a read error possible. V is TRBV6-1 and J is TRBJ1-5; TRBD1 agrees at 7 bases. The V and J ends lost 6 bases and 2 bases, in that order; junction bases with no gene match: 16. In germline, CDR1 is MNHNS, CDR2 SASEGT. This CDR3 spans 18 amino acids. The CDR3 spells CASSLFVQGRTGNQPQHF. The CDR3 coding sequence is TGTGCCAGCAGCCTTTTCGTACAGGGGCGGACGGGCAATCAGCCCCAGCATTTT.

The chain links TRBV6-2 or TRBV6-3 to TRBJ1-5, with 9 bases fitting TRBD1. Germline V lookup: CDR1 MNHEY, CDR2 SVGEGT. The CDR3 spans 17 residues. With 5 bases clipped from V and 7 bases from J, the junction kept 15 bases outside the gene matches. The CDR3 is CASSHGVRDRAEQPQHF. In DNA, the CDR3 is TGTGCCAGCAGTCATGGAGTCCGGGACAGGGCTGAACAGCCCCAGCATTTT.

V and J are TRBV25-1 and TRBJ2-1; 8 positions agree with TRBD2. The ends lost 6 bases at V and 0 bases at J; junction bases unmatched: 7. This CDR3 comprises 16 residues. In germline, CDR1 is MGHDK, CDR2 SYGVNS. The CDR3 nucleotides are TGTGCCAGCAGCACTAGCGGAAGGAGCTCCTACAATGAGCAGTTCTTC. This codes for CASSTSGRSSYNEQFF.

V and J are TRBV4-1 and TRBJ2-5; D is possibly TRBD2 (6 bases). CDR1 is MGHRA, CDR2 YSYEKL, per germline. Deletions cut 3 bases from V and 4 bases from J, with 18 bases between. This CDR3 is 16 amino acids long. The chain's CDR3 is CASSQPGVLVTETQYF. In nucleotides, the CDR3 is TGCGCCAGCAGCCAGCCGGGGGTTCTAGTGACAGAGACCCAGTACTTC.

In its sample, this clonotype was seen once. The chain recombines TRBV28 with TRBJ1-4; 7 bases line up with TRBD1. The CDR3 is 13 amino acids. Trimming took 8 bases from V and 7 from J; bases not matched to a gene: 7. Germline lookup yields CDR1 MDHEN and CDR2 SYDVKM. CDR3 residues: CASQDRTSEKLFF. CDR3 sequence (DNA): TGTGCCAGCCAGGACAGGACGAGTGAAAAACTGTTTTTT.

About this clonotype: Sequence at one end of the junction differs from germline and may be a read error. J is TRBJ1-4 and V is TRBV4-3; D is unresolved. CDR1 and CDR2 from the germline V gene are LGHNA and YSLEER. CDR3 length: 16 residues. The CDR3, as DNA: TGCGCCAGCAGCCAAGATGACACAGAGTCTAATGAAGAACTGTTTTTT. This codes for CASSQDDTESNEELFF.

This chain links TRBV11-2 with TRBJ1-5; D is perhaps TRBD1 (6 bases). V was cut by 5 bases and J by 6 bases, with 20 bases left in between. Looked up from germline, CDR1 is SGHAT and CDR2 is FQNNGV. The CDR3 loop spans 16 amino acids. In nucleotides, the CDR3 is TGTGCCAGCAGCCTGTTGGCAGGGGAGGGTCGTCAGCCCCAGCATTTT. This codes for CASSLLAGEGRQPQHF.

This clonotype was observed at least ten times. This sequence joins TRBV9 and TRBJ2-1; weak D call: TRBD1 (5 bases). Germline CDR1 is SGDLS and CDR2 is YYNGEE. The length of the CDR3 is 14 residues. The V end was cut by 0 bases, the J end by 8 bases, with 12 bases between. This chain's CDR3 is CASSVASRADEQFF. CDR3 in DNA: TGTGCCAGCAGCGTAGCTTCCAGGGCGGATGAGCAGTTCTTC.

On this clonotype: One junction end disagrees with the germline gene, perhaps due to a read error. The V gene is TRBV29-1, the J gene TRBJ2-1; D is uncertain. There are 12 residues in the CDR3. Germline CDR1 reads SQVTM; CDR2 reads ANQGSEA. CDR3 DNA: TGCAGCGTTGTCTTCTCCCACAATGAGCAGTCCTTC. The encoded protein is CSVVFSHNEQSF.

This clonotype has at least ten counts. The chain couples TRBV29-1 to TRBJ2-1, with a possible D match to TRBD2 (6 bases). There are 15 residues in the CDR3. Trimming left V 6 bases short and J 8 bases short, with 23 bases between. Germline CDR1 is SQVTM and CDR2 is ANQGSEA. The CDR3 here is CSVVRLVGATDEQFF. DNA for the CDR3: TGCAGCGTGGTTAGACTAGTCGGGGCAACCGATGAGCAGTTCTTC.

There are many counts of this clonotype. The chain has TRBV9 and TRBJ1-4; TRBD1 aligns across 7 bases. Germline CDR1 SGDLS, CDR2 YYNGEE. This CDR3 comprises 15 residues. The V and J ends lost 4 bases and 8 bases, in that order; junction bases with no gene match: 11. This chain's CDR3 is CASSPQGTAGEKLFF. The CDR3 DNA reads TGTGCCAGCAGCCCCCAAGGGACAGCTGGCGAAAAACTGTTTTTT.

This clonotype was detected ten times or more. This chain links TRBV5-1 with TRBJ2-1; D is perhaps TRBD1 or TRBD2 (6 bases each). CDR3 length: 14 amino acids. Germline CDR1 is SGHRS and CDR2 is YFSETQ. Trimming took 4 bases from V and 8 from J, leaving 16 bases between them. The CDR3 protein is CASSPGALGDEQFF. In DNA form, the CDR3 reads TGCGCCAGCAGCCCGGGGGCCCTGGGGGATGAGCAGTTCTTC.

The V call is TRBV12-3 or TRBV12-4, the J call TRBJ2-5; 7 bases are a match to TRBD2. CDR3 length equals 15 residues. V shed 6 bases and J 4 bases; nucleotides not matched to a gene: 11. CDR3 residues: CASSPRERGTETQYF. The CDR3 nucleotides are TGTGCCAGCAGCCCGCGGGAGAGAGGCACAGAGACCCAGTACTTC.

This sequence joins TRBV9 and TRBJ2-2; D gene ambiguous. The CDR3 runs 14 residues. Trimming cost V 0 bases and J 6 bases, with 9 bases left between them. The germline V gene encodes CDR1 SGDLS and CDR2 YYNGEE. The DNA of the CDR3 is TGTGCCAGCAGCGTAGGGATCTCTGCCGGGGAGCTGTTTTTT. Protein sequence: CASSVGISAGELFF.

V is TRBV18 and J is TRBJ2-3; 9 bases are a match to TRBD2. The CDR3 covers 16 residues. Germline-derived CDR1 and CDR2 are KGHSH and LQKENI. The V and J ends lost 3 bases and 5 bases, in that order; junction bases with no gene match: 9. CDR3 protein: CASSPLASGTEDTQYF. The CDR3 nucleotides are TGTGCCAGCTCACCGCTGGCTAGCGGGACGGAAGATACGCAGTATTTT.

This clonotype was observed a few times. The chain couples TRBV10-1 to TRBJ2-1; 13 bases match TRBD2. The CDR3 length is 16 residues. Germline trimming cut 3 bases from V and 6 bases from J; bases unmatched to any gene: 5. The germline gives CDR1 WNHNN, CDR2 SYGVQD (reference sequence). CDR3 sequence reads: CASSERTSGRINEQFF. As DNA, the CDR3 is TGCGCCAGCAGTGAACGGACTAGCGGGAGAATCAATGAGCAGTTCTTC.

This clonotype came up many times. The gene calls are TRBV6-2 or TRBV6-3 and TRBJ2-1; 7 nucleotides match TRBD2. CDR3 length: 16 residues. Germline V CDR1 and CDR2: MNHEY, SVGEGT. J was trimmed by 0 bases and V by 5 bases; bases with no gene match: 7. The DNA of the CDR3 is TGTGCCAGCAGTCAGCGGGGCTATAGCTCCTACAATGAGCAGTTCTTC. Amino acid sequence: CASSQRGYSSYNEQFF.

V is TRBV6-2 or TRBV6-3 and J is TRBJ2-7; 10 bases map to TRBD1. Germline assignment: CDR1 MNHEY and CDR2 SVGEGT. V trimming: 5 bases; J trimming: 1 base; junction bases outside the gene matches: 5. The CDR3 consists of 15 residues. The CDR3, as DNA: TGTGCCAGCAGTCCCCTGGGACAGGGGTCCTACGAGCAGTACTTC. Translating it yields CASSPLGQGSYEQYF.